These 27 T cell receptor beta chains share one sample of origin, sequenced in a study of control samples from healthy donors and cancer patients (dated by TCRdb to between 2020 and 2021). The library was obtained by the immunoSEQ multiplex PCR assay. The table comes from immuneACCESS by way of TCRdb, which keeps in-frame sequences with V and J called. Part of the clones is missing from these tables; in studies checked, under half for an unresolved V gene and the rest for unknown reasons. The sample yields about 130,000 clones; about 90% were counted once. The ten most abundant clones make up about 1.8% of the sample. The sequenced material came from blood. These receptors were collected from a man aged 18 to 30 in good health.

This clone was observed a single time. This chain links TRBV27 with TRBJ2-3; no clear D gene. CDR3 length: 12 residues. In germline, CDR1 is MNHEY, CDR2 SMNVEV (reference sequence). V was trimmed by 6 bases and J by 5 bases, leaving 9 bases between them. The CDR3 DNA follows: TGTGCCAGCAGAAAAAAAGAAGATACGCAGTATTTT. Translation gives CASRKKEDTQYF.

The chain has TRBV6-6 and TRBJ2-7; no clear D gene. The CDR3 has 10 amino acids. Germline-derived CDR1 and CDR2 are MNHNY and SVGAGI (reference sequence). Deletions cut 6 bases from V and 5 bases from J, with 5 bases between. Here the CDR3 DNA reads TGTGCCAGCAGCGAAAACGAGCAGTACTTC. Its protein is CASSENEQYF.

This clone was seen a handful of times. The sample contains more than one DNA sequence encoding this CDR3. V is TRBV9 and J is TRBJ1-2; D might be TRBD1 (5 bases). V dropped 0 bases and J dropped 2 bases, with 5 bases sitting between them. The CDR3 length is 13 residues. Germline V lookup: CDR1 SGDLS, CDR2 YYNGEE. CDR3 in amino acids: CASSVDRNYGYTF. Here the CDR3 DNA reads TGTGCCAGCAGCGTAGACAGGAACTATGGCTACACCTTC.

The V call is TRBV4-3, the J call TRBJ1-1; 7 bases map to TRBD1. V shed 2 bases and J 4 bases; nucleotides not matched to a gene: 7. Per germline, CDR1 LGHNA and CDR2 YSLEER. This CDR3 has 15 amino acids. The CDR3 spells CASSQPDRVGTEAFF. CDR3 DNA: TGCGCCAGCAGCCAACCTGACAGGGTTGGCACTGAAGCTTTCTTT.

Only one count was recorded for this clone. This sequence joins TRBV5-6 and TRBJ2-3; D gene ambiguous. The CDR3 has 13 residues. Germline V gene data show CDR1 as SGHDT and CDR2 as YYEEEE. The V and J ends lost 2 bases and 4 bases respectively, with 8 bases between them. Here the CDR3 reads CASSFRAADTQYF. CDR3 in DNA: TGTGCCAGCAGCTTTAGGGCCGCAGATACGCAGTATTTT.

This sequence joins TRBV4-2 and TRBJ2-1; tentatively, D is TRBD2 (6 bases). Trimming took off 2 bases at V and 7 bases at J, with 18 bases between the two ends. Germline V lookup: CDR1 LGHNA, CDR2 YNFKEQ. This CDR3 is 16 amino acids long. For the CDR3, the DNA is TGTGCCAGCAGCCAATCTCTGGGCGGGAAAGTTAATGAGCAGTTCTTC. Its translation: CASSQSLGGKVNEQFF.

The chain recombines TRBV9 with TRBJ2-3, with TRBD2 matching 11 bases. The length of the CDR3 is 16 residues. Per the germline V gene, CDR1 is SGDLS and CDR2 is YYNGEE. J was trimmed by 1 base and V by 3 bases; bases with no gene match: 4. CDR3 in amino acids: CASSGLAGGGTDTQYF. CDR3 DNA sequence: TGTGCCAGCAGCGGTTTAGCGGGAGGGGGCACAGATACGCAGTATTTT.

This rearrangement joins TRBV7-6 to TRBJ2-5; D is unresolved. Between the trimmed V and J ends, which lost 2 bases and 5 bases, there was a span of 12 bases. The CDR3 has 14 residues. Germline assignment: CDR1 SGHVS and CDR2 FNYEAQ. The CDR3 DNA is TGTGCCAGCAGCTTAACGCAGAGATGGGAGACCCAGTACTTC. This gives the protein CASSLTQRWETQYF.

The rearrangement joins TRBV4-1 to TRBJ2-1; 10 nucleotides agree with TRBD2. This CDR3 spans 18 amino acids. The J segment lost 9 bases and the V segment lost 0 bases, leaving 14 bases of the junction unmatched. The germline V gene has CDR1 MGHRA and CDR2 YSYEKL. This chain's CDR3 is CASSQDKGLAGVGVEQFF. The CDR3, as DNA: TGCGCCAGCAGCCAAGATAAAGGGCTAGCGGGAGTGGGGGTTGAGCAGTTCTTC.

This clone was picked up one time. The chain is built from TRBV19 and TRBJ1-2; D uncertain. Germline CDR1 LNHDA, CDR2 SQIVND (reference sequence). The CDR3 runs to 12 residues. The V and J ends lost 7 bases and 2 bases respectively, with 8 bases between them. CDR3 amino acids: CASTDGNYGYTF. CDR3 coding DNA: TGTGCCAGTACGGACGGCAACTATGGCTACACCTTC.

This clone was recorded a few times. The rearrangement uses TRBV7-2 and TRBJ1-1; no definite D call. The CDR3 extends over 15 amino acids. V shed 5 bases and J shed 4 bases, with 17 bases lying between them. Germline V gene lookup returns CDR1 SGHTA and CDR2 FQGNSA. The chain's CDR3 is CASSLRAPPGTEAFF. CDR3 DNA: TGTGCCAGCAGCCTCCGGGCCCCTCCGGGCACTGAAGCTTTCTTT.

The chain joins TRBV7-8 to TRBJ1-2; 11 bases match TRBD1. The CDR3 runs to 18 residues. CDR1 is SGHVS, CDR2 FQNEAQ, per germline. Trimming cost V 4 bases and J 1 base; bases outside gene matches: 11. The DNA for the CDR3 is TGTGCCAGCAGCTCGTCCGGGACAGGGGGGCCCCTTAACTATGGCTACACCTTC. This gives the protein CASSSSGTGGPLNYGYTF.

This clone was seen a handful of times. This chain links TRBV29-1 with TRBJ1-5; 7 bases line up with TRBD1. Germline V gives CDR1 SQVTM, CDR2 ANQGSEA. The V and J ends lost 6 bases and 2 bases, in that order; junction bases with no gene match: 10. The CDR3 extends over 15 amino acids. Here the CDR3 DNA reads TGCAGCGTCGGACAGGCCTCAGGAGGCAATCAGCCCCAGCATTTT. Residues: CSVGQASGGNQPQHF.

This rearrangement joins TRBV14 to TRBJ2-7; weak D call: TRBD2 (6 bases). The germline CDR1 and CDR2 sequences are SGHDN and FVKESK. The CDR3 has 16 amino acids. The V end was cut by 5 bases, the J end by 0 bases, with 17 bases between. The CDR3 DNA follows: TGTGCCAGCAGCTATGGGGACTTCCTGAGCTCCTACGAGCAGTACTTC. It translates to CASSYGDFLSSYEQYF.

This chain links TRBV6-5 with TRBJ1-2; D remains unclear. Germline V gene data show CDR1 as MNHEY and CDR2 as SVGAGI. The CDR3 sequence is 12 residues long. Trimming cost V 0 bases and J 6 bases, with 5 bases left between them. CDR3 sequence reads: CASSYSADGYTF. The DNA for the CDR3 is TGTGCCAGCAGTTACTCGGCCGATGGCTACACCTTC.

The V call is TRBV6-6, the J call TRBJ1-5; D call uncertain. Trimming removed 2 bases from V and 4 bases from J, with 9 bases in between. The CDR3 covers 14 residues. From germline, CDR1 is MNHNY and CDR2 SVGAGI (reference sequence). In nucleotides, the CDR3 is TGTGCCAGCAGTTACGGTCGGGGAAATCAGCCCCAGCATTTT. Translation: CASSYGRGNQPQHF.

The genes are TRBV27 and TRBJ2-2; D is unresolved. Germline CDR1 reads MNHEY; CDR2 reads SMNVEV (reference sequence). This CDR3 region has 13 residues. V lost 3 bases, J lost 6 bases, and 8 bases lay in between. The CDR3 sequence: CASSFPRSGELFF. The CDR3 DNA reads as TGTGCCAGCAGTTTTCCTAGGTCCGGGGAGCTGTTTTTT.

The chain recombines TRBV5-1 with TRBJ1-5, with 8 bases aligning to TRBD1. Germline CDR1 and CDR2: SGHRS and YFSETQ. CDR3 length: 15 amino acids. The junction had 8 bases not matched to a gene; V was cut back by 2 bases and J by 7 bases. In nucleotides, the CDR3 is TGCGCCAGCAGCTTAACCGGGACAGGAGCACAGCCCCAGCATTTT. As protein: CASSLTGTGAQPQHF.

Here the CDR3 DNA reads TGTGCCAGTAGTCGGAGGAGTTCCTACGAGCAGTACTTC. Protein: CASSRRSSYEQYF. The chain carries TRBV19 and TRBJ2-7, with D tentatively TRBD2 (5 bases). Germline CDR1 LNHDA, CDR2 SQIVND (reference sequence). This CDR3 contains 13 residues. Between the trimmed V and J ends, which lost 5 bases and 1 base, there was a span of 9 bases.

The V gene is TRBV19, the J gene TRBJ2-2; 8 nucleotides align to TRBD1. This CDR3 is built from 15 residues. The germline V gene encodes CDR1 LNHDA and CDR2 SQIVND (reference sequence). The V and J ends lost 5 bases and 4 bases, in that order; junction bases with no gene match: 6. The CDR3 DNA reads TGTGCCAGTAGTCCAGGGGGCGCTTTCACCGGGGAGCTGTTTTTT. Encoded protein: CASSPGGAFTGELFF. The full variable domain, rest sourced from reference TRBV19 and TRBJ2-2, is DGGITQSPKYLFRKEGQNVTLSCEQNLNHDAMYWYRQDPGQGLRLIYYSQIVNDFQKGDIAEGYSVSREKKESFPLTVTSAQKNPTAFYLCASSPGGAFTGELFFGEGSRLTVL.

This sequence joins TRBV19 and TRBJ2-7; 7 bases match TRBD1. This CDR3 has 16 amino acids. Trimming cost V 4 bases and J 5 bases; bases outside gene matches: 14. Germline CDR1 reads LNHDA; CDR2 reads SQIVND (reference sequence). CDR3 in DNA: TGTGCCAGTAGTAGAGTCAGGGGGACAACCTTTAACGAGCAGTACTTC. Its protein is CASSRVRGTTFNEQYF. Full variable domain (outside the CDR3, taken from reference TRBV19 and TRBJ2-7): DGGITQSPKYLFRKEGQNVTLSCEQNLNHDAMYWYRQDPGQGLRLIYYSQIVNDFQKGDIAEGYSVSREKKESFPLTVTSAQKNPTAFYLCASSRVRGTTFNEQYFGPGTRLTVT.

The chain couples TRBV9 to TRBJ2-1; 8 bases match TRBD2. CDR1 is SGDLS, CDR2 YYNGEE, per germline. This CDR3 contains 16 residues. The J segment lost 10 bases and the V segment lost 3 bases, leaving 15 bases of the junction unmatched. CDR3 coding DNA: TGTGCCAGCAGCGCCGATCTAGCGGGCGACCCGAAGGAGCAGTTCTTC. Translation gives CASSADLAGDPKEQFF.

The chain has TRBV6-6 and TRBJ2-6; no clear D. The V gene lost 7 bases and the J gene lost 1 base, with 11 bases spanning the gap. CDR1 is MNHNY, CDR2 SVGAGI, per germline (reference sequence). The CDR3 consists of 15 residues. The CDR3 is CASTVTDSGANVLTF. The CDR3 region has the DNA TGTGCCAGCACAGTAACAGATTCTGGGGCCAACGTCCTGACTTTC.

The V gene is TRBV27, the J gene TRBJ2-7; maybe TRBD1 (6 bases). V was clipped by 9 bases and J by 4 bases, with 10 bases between them. The CDR3 length is 11 residues. Germline V gives CDR1 MNHEY, CDR2 SMNVEV (reference sequence). The CDR3 nucleotides read TGTGCCAGTCAACAGGGATACGAGCAGTACTTC. Its protein is CASQQGYEQYF.

This chain joins TRBV25-1 and TRBJ2-5, with TRBD1 matching 7 bases. CDR3 length equals 18 residues. J was trimmed by 9 bases and V by 6 bases; bases with no gene match: 25. Per the germline V gene, CDR1 is MGHDK and CDR2 is SYGVNS. The CDR3 region has the DNA TGTGCCAGCAGCCCAAGACAGGGAATAGGGCAGATTTGGTTCGCCCAGTACTTC. Translation: CASSPRQGIGQIWFAQYF.

This clone was recorded once. This chain uses TRBV14 with TRBJ2-1, with D possibly matching TRBD1 (6 bases). CDR1 is SGHDN and CDR2 is FVKESK in the germline V gene. This CDR3 has 15 amino acids. Trimming cost V 2 bases and J 8 bases, with 16 bases left between them. CDR3 loop: CASSQYRAGIDEQFF. CDR3 in DNA: TGTGCCAGCAGCCAATACAGGGCCGGGATTGATGAGCAGTTCTTC.

The CDR3 is CASSDGGEGTEAFF. The CDR3 nucleotides are TGTGCCAGCAGTGACGGAGGCGAGGGGACTGAAGCTTTCTTT. The gene calls are TRBV6-4 and TRBJ1-1; tentatively, D is TRBD1 (5 bases). V was pared by 2 bases and J by 5 bases, with 12 bases between. Germline V gene lookup returns CDR1 MRHNA and CDR2 SNTAGT. The CDR3 extends over 14 amino acids.